This T cell receptor beta chain was sequenced in a study of cytomegalovirus exposure and HLA in healthy donors. Study context: Genotyping showed around 81% of hundreds of donors falling in the Caucasian-associated ancestry cluster. Study-wide findings and caveats: Published work reported that the classifier diagnosed cytomegalovirus status with high specificity and sensitivity. Prediction of most subjects' HLA-A and HLA-B alleles by TCR beta sequences was reportedly accurate. Later analysis demonstrated an association between a missense DCLRE1C variant and TCR beta V- and J-gene trimming.

Points on this clone: Its matching antigen is unknown.

CDR1 SGHAT and CDR2 FQNNGV come from the germline V gene. The length of the CDR3 is 17 residues. The V and J ends lost 3 bases and 5 bases, in that order; junction bases with no gene match: 14. The PCR used 60 Vbeta and 13 Jbeta primers. Data came from immunoSEQ multiplex PCR; TCRdb stores just in-frame clones and leaves some out. The table has 150,000 or so clones, about 75% seen once; the top ten hold around 2.5%. Sequencing used PBMCs. The V call is TRBV11-2, the J call TRBJ2-7, with 9 positions matching TRBD1. This sequence was found in a female donor in good health and CMV-seronegative. The CDR3 region is CASSLASAKQGAHEQYF. DNA for the CDR3: TGTGCCAGCAGCTTGGCGTCCGCGAAACAGGGGGCGCACGAGCAGTACTTC.